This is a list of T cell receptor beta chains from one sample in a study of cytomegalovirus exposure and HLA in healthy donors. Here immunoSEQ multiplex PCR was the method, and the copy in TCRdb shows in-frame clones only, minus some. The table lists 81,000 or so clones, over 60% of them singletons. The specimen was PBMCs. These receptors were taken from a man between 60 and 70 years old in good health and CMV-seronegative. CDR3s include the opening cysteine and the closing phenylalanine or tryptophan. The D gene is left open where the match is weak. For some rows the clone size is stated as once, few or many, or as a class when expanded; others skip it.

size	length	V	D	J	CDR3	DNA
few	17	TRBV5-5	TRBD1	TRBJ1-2	CASSLVDRGRANYGYTF	TGTGCCAGCAGCTTGGTGGACAGGGGGCGGGCTAACTATGGCTACACCTTC
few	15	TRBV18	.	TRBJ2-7	CASSPSPGRVEEQYF	TGTGCCAGCTCACCGTCACCAGGCAGGGTGGAAGAGCAGTACTTC
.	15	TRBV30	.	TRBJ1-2	CAWSVQRWNPGGYTF	TGTGCCTGGAGTGTACAACGATGGAATCCCGGGGGCTACACCTTC
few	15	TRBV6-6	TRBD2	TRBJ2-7	CASRTGTSGFYEQYF	TGTGCCAGCAGAACAGGGACTAGCGGATTCTACGAGCAGTACTTC
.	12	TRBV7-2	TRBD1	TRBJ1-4	CASSLDRGKLFF	TGTGCCAGCAGCTTAGACAGGGGCAAACTGTTTTTT
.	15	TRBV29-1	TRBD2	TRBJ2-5	CSVSLAGGPGETQYF	TGCAGCGTTTCACTAGCGGGGGGGCCGGGGGAGACCCAGTACTTC
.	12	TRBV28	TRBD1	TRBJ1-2	CASRTGGWGYTF	TGTGCCAGCAGAACAGGGGGATGGGGCTACACCTTC
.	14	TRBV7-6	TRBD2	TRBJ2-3	CAARWSGGADTQYF	TGTGCCGCAAGATGGAGCGGGGGCGCAGATACGCAGTATTTT
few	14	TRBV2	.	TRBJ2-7	CASSERVSSYEQYF	TGTGCCAGCAGTGAACGCGTTAGCTCCTACGAGCAGTACTTC
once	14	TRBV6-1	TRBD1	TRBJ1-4	CASRDRGGGEKLFF	TGTGCCAGCAGGGACAGGGGGGGCGGTGAAAAACTGTTTTTT
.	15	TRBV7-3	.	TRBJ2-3	CASSKEQGFTDTQYF	TGTGCCAGCAGCAAGGAACAGGGATTTACAGATACGCAGTATTTT
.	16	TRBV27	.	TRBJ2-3	CASSSAGWRGSDTQYF	TGTGCCAGCAGCTCCGCCGGGTGGCGGGGATCAGATACGCAGTATTTT
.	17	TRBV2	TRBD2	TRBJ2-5	CASSGKSGLAVLETQYF	TGTGCCAGCAGTGGCAAATCGGGACTAGCGGTTTTGGAGACCCAGTACTTC
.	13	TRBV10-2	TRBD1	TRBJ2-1	CASNPDRVGEQFF	TGCGCCAGCAACCCGGACAGGGTTGGTGAGCAGTTCTTC
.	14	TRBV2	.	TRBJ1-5	CASSERQGNQPQHF	TGTGCCAGCAGTGAGAGACAGGGCAATCAGCCCCAGCATTTT
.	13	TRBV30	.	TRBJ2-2	CAWSRSPTGELFF	TGTGCCTGGAGTAGGAGTCCGACCGGGGAGCTGTTTTTT
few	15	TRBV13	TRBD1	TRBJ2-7	CASSLGRQGAREQYF	TGTGCCAGCAGCTTAGGTCGGCAGGGGGCGCGGGAGCAGTACTTC
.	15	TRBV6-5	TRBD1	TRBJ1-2	CASSYNRGPEYGYTF	TGTGCCAGCAGTTACAACAGGGGGCCCGAGTATGGCTACACCTTC
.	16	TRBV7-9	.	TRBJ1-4	CASSPYVAGVREKLFF	TGTGCCAGCAGCCCCTACGTAGCAGGGGTGCGTGAAAAACTGTTTTTT
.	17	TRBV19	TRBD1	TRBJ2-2	CASSSTQGAVDTGELFF	TGTGCCAGTAGTTCAACACAGGGGGCGGTGGACACCGGGGAGCTGTTTTTT
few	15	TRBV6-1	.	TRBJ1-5	CASRGAKSGNQPQHF	TGTGCCAGCAGGGGGGCGAAGTCGGGCAATCAGCCCCAGCATTTT